These 2 T cell receptor beta chains share one sample of origin, sequenced in a study of T cells in Graves' hyperthyroidism and ophthalmopathy (dated by TCRdb to between 2018 and 2020). Libraries came from multiplex PCR. The instrument given in TCRdb is Illumina HiSeq 2000. The TCR beta CDR3 regions were amplified from the RNA transcripts. A first-round RT-PCR of the TCR CDR3 used the HTBI primer set with the Qiagen OneStep RT-PCR kit. TCRdb ran its own pipeline on the public reads, namely fastp trimming at Q25 and MiXCR clone calling, and kept in-frame beta chains. Here each entry gathers all rows of one CDR3 protein and keeps the most common genes and DNA. The sample table records around 300,000 distinct CDR3 sequences; roughly 13% of these occur just once. The ten largest clones take up around 7.9% of the sample. Sequenced input: blood. Receptors were obtained from a woman aged 25 to 39 with Graves' hyperthyroidism that later progressed to Graves' ophthalmopathy.

This clonotype was counted many times. V usage is TRBV6-1 and J usage is TRBJ2-7; 8 nucleotides line up with TRBD2. The CDR3 is 15 amino acids. With V trimmed by 5 bases and J by 2 bases, 8 bases remained unmatched. CDR1 and CDR2 from the germline V gene are MNHNS and SASEGT. CDR3 residues: CASSSGTRSTYEQYF. In nucleotides, the CDR3 is TGTGCCAGCAGTTCCGGGACTAGGAGTACCTACGAGCAGTACTTC.

This clonotype was seen at least ten times. The chain uses TRBV18 and TRBJ2-3; 7 bases are shared with TRBD1. CDR3 length: 14 residues. With 1 base clipped from V and 3 bases from J, the junction kept 1 base outside the gene matches. Germline V gene sequence: CDR1 KGHSH, CDR2 LQKENI. The CDR3 region has the DNA TGTGCCAGCTCACCACGCAGGGGGACAGATACGCAGTATTTT. Amino acids: CASSPRRGTDTQYF.